These 8 T cell receptor beta chains came from one sample sequenced in a study of healthy donors' naive CD4 and CD8 T cells. Starting from approximately 500 ng of total RNA, TCR libraries were made with linear amplification. TCRdb independently ran MiXCR on the reads; one entry per CDR3 protein. The sample yields about 180,000 distinct CDR3 sequences, 74% seen once. Sample: naive CD4+ and CD8+ T cells sorted from blood, pooled from several donors. These receptors all come from a pool of human donors in good health; the sample pools cells from several healthy donors.

This clonotype was seen a few times. The rearrangement joins TRBV29-1 to TRBJ1-2, with D hard to call. In germline, CDR1 is SQVTM, CDR2 ANQGSEA. This CDR3 spans 13 amino acids. With 4 bases removed from V and 7 bases from J, the gap between germline ends came to 16 bases. The CDR3: CSVGLGSGRGYTF. DNA for the CDR3: TGCAGCGTTGGATTGGGATCCGGTCGTGGCTACACCTTC.

The rearrangement uses TRBV30 and TRBJ2-3; weak D call: TRBD2 (6 bases). The CDR3 sequence is 15 residues long. The germline CDR1 and CDR2 sequences are GTSNPN and SVGIG (reference sequence). The CDR3 bases are TGTGCATACTCTCGGGCGGGGACTAGCACAGATACGCAGTATTTT. Translation gives CAYSRAGTSTDTQYF.

J is TRBJ2-1 and V is TRBV29-1; D remains ambiguous. This CDR3 spans 11 amino acids. Germline assignment: CDR1 SQVTM and CDR2 ANQGSEA. Trimming stripped 7 bases from V and 5 bases from J, with 9 bases between. DNA of the CDR3: TGCAGCGGGGTTTATAACAATGAGCAGTTCTTC. Its translation: CSGVYNNEQFF.

In this sample, this clonotype turned up once. The chain has TRBV19 and TRBJ2-1, with D perhaps matching TRBD2 (6 bases). The V end lost 9 bases, the J end lost 7 bases, and 13 bases lay between the germline ends. This CDR3 spans 12 amino acids. The germline CDR1 and CDR2 sequences are LNHDA and SQIVND (reference sequence). In DNA, the CDR3 is TGTGCCAGCAGTTGGAGGGGTAATGAGCAGTTCTTC. Residues: CASSWRGNEQFF.

This clonotype was observed a handful of times. V gene TRBV5-1 combines with J gene TRBJ2-1; possible D gene TRBD2, 6 bases. Germline CDR1 is SGHRS and CDR2 is YFSETQ. The CDR3 extends over 14 amino acids. With 0 bases removed from V and 7 bases from J, the gap between germline ends came to 11 bases. CDR3 region: CASSLVAGRNEQFF. CDR3 DNA sequence: TGCGCCAGCAGCTTGGTTGCGGGGAGGAATGAGCAGTTCTTC.

The V and J genes are TRBV7-8 and TRBJ2-5; weak D call: TRBD2 (6 bases). The germline gives CDR1 SGHVS, CDR2 FQNEAQ. The V end was cut by 1 base, the J end by 3 bases, with 12 bases between. The CDR3 length is 15 residues. The DNA of the CDR3 is TGTGCCAGCAGCTTAGGGGGACTGAGCGAAGAGACCCAGTACTTC. Amino acids: CASSLGGLSEETQYF.

The chain uses TRBV29-1 and TRBJ2-3; 12 bases map to TRBD2. CDR1 is SQVTM and CDR2 is ANQGSEA in the germline V gene. With V trimmed by 7 bases and J by 0 bases, 5 bases remained unmatched. This CDR3 contains 15 residues. The CDR3 region is CSGGTSGPSTDTQYF. Here the CDR3 DNA reads TGCAGCGGAGGGACTAGCGGGCCAAGCACAGATACGCAGTATTTT.

The chain carries TRBV18 and TRBJ2-7; 12 nucleotides align to TRBD1. V trimming: 3 bases; J trimming: 5 bases; junction bases outside the gene matches: 5. The CDR3 loop spans 15 amino acids. Germline-derived CDR1 and CDR2 are KGHSH and LQKENI. The DNA of the CDR3 is TGTGCCAGCTCACCTGGGACAGGGGGCGAGGACGAGCAGTACTTC. Protein product: CASSPGTGGEDEQYF.